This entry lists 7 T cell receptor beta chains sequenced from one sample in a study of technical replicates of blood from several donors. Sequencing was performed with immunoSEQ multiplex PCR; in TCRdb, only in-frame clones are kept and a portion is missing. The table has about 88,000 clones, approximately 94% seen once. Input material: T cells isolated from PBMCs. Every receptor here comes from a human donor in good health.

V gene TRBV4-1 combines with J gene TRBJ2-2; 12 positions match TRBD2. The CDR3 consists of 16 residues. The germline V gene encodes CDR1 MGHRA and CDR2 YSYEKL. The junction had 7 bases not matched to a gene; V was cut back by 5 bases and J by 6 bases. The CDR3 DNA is TGCGCCAGCAGCGGGCGTGCTAGCGGGGGGGCCGGGGAGCTGTTTTTT. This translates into CASSGRASGGAGELFF.

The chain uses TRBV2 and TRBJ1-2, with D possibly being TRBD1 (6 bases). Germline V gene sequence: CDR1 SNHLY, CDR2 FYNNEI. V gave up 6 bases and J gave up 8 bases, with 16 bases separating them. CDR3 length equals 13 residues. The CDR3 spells CASRRTAMRGYTF. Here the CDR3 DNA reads TGTGCCAGCAGGCGGACAGCAATGAGGGGCTACACCTTC.

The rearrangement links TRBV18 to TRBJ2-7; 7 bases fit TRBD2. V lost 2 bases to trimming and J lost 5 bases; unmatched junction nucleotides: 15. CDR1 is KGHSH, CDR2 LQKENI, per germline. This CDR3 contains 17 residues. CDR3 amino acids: CASSPGPRTSLVHEQYF. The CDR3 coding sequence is TGTGCCAGCTCACCAGGGCCCCGGACTAGTTTGGTCCACGAGCAGTACTTC.

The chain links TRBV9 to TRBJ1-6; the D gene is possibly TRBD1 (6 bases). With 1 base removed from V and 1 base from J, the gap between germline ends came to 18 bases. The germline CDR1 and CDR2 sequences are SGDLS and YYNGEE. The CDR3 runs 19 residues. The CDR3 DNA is TGTGCCAGCAGCGTATACCCAGGGGACCGTAGGTCCTATAATTCACCCCTCCACTTT. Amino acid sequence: CASSVYPGDRRSYNSPLHF.

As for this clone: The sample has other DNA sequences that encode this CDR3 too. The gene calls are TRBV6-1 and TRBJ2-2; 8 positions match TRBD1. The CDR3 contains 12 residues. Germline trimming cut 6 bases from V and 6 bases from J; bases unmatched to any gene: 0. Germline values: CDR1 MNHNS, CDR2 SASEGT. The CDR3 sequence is CASRQGAGELFF. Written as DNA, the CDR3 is TGTGCCAGCAGACAGGGGGCCGGGGAGCTGTTTTTT.

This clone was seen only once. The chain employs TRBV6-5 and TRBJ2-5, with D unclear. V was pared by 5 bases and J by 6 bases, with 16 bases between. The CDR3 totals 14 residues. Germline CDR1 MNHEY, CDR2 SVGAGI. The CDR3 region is CASSNSRRTQTQYF. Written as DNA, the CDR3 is TGTGCCAGCAGTAATAGCCGAAGAACTCAGACCCAGTACTTC.

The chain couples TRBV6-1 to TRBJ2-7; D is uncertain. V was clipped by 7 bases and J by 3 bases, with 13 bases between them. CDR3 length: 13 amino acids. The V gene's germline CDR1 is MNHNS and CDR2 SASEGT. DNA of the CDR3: TGTGCCAGCACCCCCCTGGCAGGCTACGAGCAGTACTTC. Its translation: CASTPLAGYEQYF.